This T cell receptor beta chain derives from a study of blood T cell repertoires in COVID-19 (TCRdb year 2020). For context, the study as a whole: Samples covering the acute and convalescent phases of COVID-19 were provided by collaborators in the United States, Italy and Spain. Sample metadata almost always included a de-identified subject ID, COVID-19 status, age in years and sex. The repertoires were released in a freely available public database intended as a resource for research on the immune response to SARS-CoV-2. The material from the prospective study consisted of cDNA or gDNA derived from T cells, B-cell-depleted T cells, or PBMCs. Where available, HLA class I and class II types were obtained from metadata supplied by the sample provider rather than from assay-based typing. Samples were obtained from the ongoing ImmuneRACE study (first 160 participants) and from about 1,300 subjects provided by 6 global collaborators. Deeply sampled blood TCRbeta repertoires from subjects exposed to, actively infected with, or recovered from COVID-19 were included in the dataset. Here is what the overall study found, with its caveats: Clinical and demographic metadata were provided uncurated, with the amount varying by source and participant.

At one collaborating source in Seattle, patients were enrolled during active infection and were followed longitudinally through the course of disease. The collaborating institutions used their own protocols to collect whole blood in K2EDTA tubes. For TCRbeta analysis, collaborator samples were shipped as frozen whole blood, as isolated PBMCs, or as DNA extracted from either sample type. V ends up 8 bases short and J 6 bases short, with an unmatched junction base count of 3. CDR1 KGHSH and CDR2 LQKENI are derived from the germline V gene. The CDR3, from cysteine to phenylalanine, totals 13 residues. Only CDR3 DNA is held: 39 bases, read in frame from base 1. TCRbeta CDR3 regions were amplified from genomic DNA using the immunoSEQ Assay, a bias-controlled multiplex PCR. As for the authors' bioinformatics: Nucleated cell counts per sample were estimated from amplification of reference gene primers within the assay. Sequence reads were collapsed and filtered to measure the absolute abundance of every unique TCRbeta CDR3 rearrangement. Productive Simpson clonality was computed per sample as the square root of Simpson's diversity index over productive rearrangements. TCRdb retrieved this table from immuneACCESS and kept in-frame rearrangements only. Not all clones are present; in checked studies, unresolved V genes account for under half, and no reason is known for the remainder. V, J and clone size are taken as reported in that table, and D and trimming were inferred from the DNA itself. Within this sample are about 150,000 clones, with roughly 84% of them counted one time only. The ten largest account for 8.3% of the sample.

Comments on this clone: Its recognized antigen is unknown. No much larger clone is present one base from it, and per-base qualities are unavailable.

The V and J segments used are TRBV18 and TRBJ1-4; 10 bases in between match TRBD1. Sequenced input: peripheral blood. This TCR came from an older woman with COVID-19, enrolled during active disease. The CDR3 region: CASRQGADEKLFF. The sequenced DNA is TGTGCCAGCAGACAGGGGGCGGATGAAAAACTGTTTTTT.